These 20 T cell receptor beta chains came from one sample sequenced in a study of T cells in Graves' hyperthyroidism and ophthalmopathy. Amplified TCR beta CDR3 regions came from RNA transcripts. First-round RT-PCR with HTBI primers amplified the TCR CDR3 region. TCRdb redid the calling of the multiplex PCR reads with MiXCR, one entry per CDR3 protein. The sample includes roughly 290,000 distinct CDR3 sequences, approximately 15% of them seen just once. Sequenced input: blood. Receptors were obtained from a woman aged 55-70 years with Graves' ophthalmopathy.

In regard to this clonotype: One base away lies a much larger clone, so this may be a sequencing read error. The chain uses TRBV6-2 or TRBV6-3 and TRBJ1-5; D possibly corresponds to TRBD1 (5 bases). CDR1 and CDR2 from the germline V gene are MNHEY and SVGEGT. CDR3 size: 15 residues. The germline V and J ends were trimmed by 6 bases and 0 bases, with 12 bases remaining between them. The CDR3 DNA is TGTGCCAGCAGCCGAACCAGGGTTAGCAATCAGCCCCAGCATTTT. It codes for CASSRTRVSNQPQHF.

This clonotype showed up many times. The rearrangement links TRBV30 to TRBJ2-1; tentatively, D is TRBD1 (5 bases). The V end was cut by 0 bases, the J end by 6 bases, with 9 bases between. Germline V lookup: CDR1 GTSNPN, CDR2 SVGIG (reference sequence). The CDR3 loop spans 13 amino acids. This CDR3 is CAWSVQAVNEQFF. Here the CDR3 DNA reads TGTGCCTGGAGTGTACAGGCAGTCAATGAGCAGTTCTTC.

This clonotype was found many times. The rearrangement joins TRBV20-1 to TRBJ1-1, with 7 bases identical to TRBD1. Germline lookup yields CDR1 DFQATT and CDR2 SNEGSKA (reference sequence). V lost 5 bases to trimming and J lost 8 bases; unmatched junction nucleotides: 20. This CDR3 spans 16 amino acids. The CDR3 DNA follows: TGCAGTGCTTCCCGGGACAGTCGGACTTGGGAAGTCGAAGCTTTCTTT. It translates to CSASRDSRTWEVEAFF.

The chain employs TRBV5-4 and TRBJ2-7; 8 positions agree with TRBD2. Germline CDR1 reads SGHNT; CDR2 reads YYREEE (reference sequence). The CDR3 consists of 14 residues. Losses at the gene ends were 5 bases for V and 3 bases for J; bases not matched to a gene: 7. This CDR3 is CASRGGGQNYEQYF. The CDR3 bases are TGTGCCAGCAGGGGCGGGGGGCAAAACTACGAGCAGTACTTC.

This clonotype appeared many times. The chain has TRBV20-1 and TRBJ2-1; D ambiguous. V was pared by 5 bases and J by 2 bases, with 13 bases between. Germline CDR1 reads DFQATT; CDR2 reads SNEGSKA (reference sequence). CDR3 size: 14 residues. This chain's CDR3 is CSAPAPGTYNEQFF. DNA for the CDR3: TGCAGTGCTCCGGCCCCTGGGACCTACAATGAGCAGTTCTTC.

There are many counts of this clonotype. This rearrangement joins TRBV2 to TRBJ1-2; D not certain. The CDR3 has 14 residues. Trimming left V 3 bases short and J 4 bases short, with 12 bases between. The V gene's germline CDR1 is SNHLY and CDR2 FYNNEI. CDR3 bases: TGTGCCAGCAGTGACGTTCGGAGGAGCTATGGCTACACCTTC. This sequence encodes CASSDVRRSYGYTF.

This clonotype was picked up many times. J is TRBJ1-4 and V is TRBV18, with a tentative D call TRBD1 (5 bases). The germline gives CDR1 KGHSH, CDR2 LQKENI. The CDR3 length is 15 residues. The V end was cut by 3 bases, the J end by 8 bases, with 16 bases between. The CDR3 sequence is CASSPTTQGGEKLFF. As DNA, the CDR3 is TGTGCCAGCTCACCGACGACCCAGGGAGGAGAAAAACTGTTTTTT.

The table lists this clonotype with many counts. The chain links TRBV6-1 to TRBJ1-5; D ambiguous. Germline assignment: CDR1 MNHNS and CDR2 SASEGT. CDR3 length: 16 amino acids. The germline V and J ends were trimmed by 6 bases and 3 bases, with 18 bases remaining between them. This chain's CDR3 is CASSPARGWDNQPQHF. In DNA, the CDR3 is TGTGCCAGCAGCCCAGCCCGTGGGTGGGACAATCAGCCCCAGCATTTT.

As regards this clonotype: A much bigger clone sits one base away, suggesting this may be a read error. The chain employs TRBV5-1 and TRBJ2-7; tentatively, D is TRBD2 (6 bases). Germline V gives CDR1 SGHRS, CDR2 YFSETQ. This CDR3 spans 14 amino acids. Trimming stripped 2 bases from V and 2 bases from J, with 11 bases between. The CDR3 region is CASSFGGPTYEQYF. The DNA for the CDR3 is TGCGCCAGCAGCTTCGGGGGTCCTACCTACGAGCAGTACTTC.

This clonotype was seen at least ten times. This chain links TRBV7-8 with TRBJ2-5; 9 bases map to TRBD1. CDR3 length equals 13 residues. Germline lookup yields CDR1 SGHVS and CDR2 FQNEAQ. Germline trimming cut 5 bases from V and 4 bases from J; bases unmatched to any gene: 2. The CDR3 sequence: CASSTDRGETQYF. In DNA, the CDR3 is TGTGCCAGCAGCACGGACAGGGGAGAGACCCAGTACTTC.

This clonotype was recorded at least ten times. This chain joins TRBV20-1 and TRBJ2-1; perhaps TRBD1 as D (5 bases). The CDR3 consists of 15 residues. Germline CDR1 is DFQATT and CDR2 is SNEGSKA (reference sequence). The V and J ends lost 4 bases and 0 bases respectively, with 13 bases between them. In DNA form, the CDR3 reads TGCAGTGCTACCGACAGACACAACTCCTACAATGAGCAGTTCTTC. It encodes CSATDRHNSYNEQFF.

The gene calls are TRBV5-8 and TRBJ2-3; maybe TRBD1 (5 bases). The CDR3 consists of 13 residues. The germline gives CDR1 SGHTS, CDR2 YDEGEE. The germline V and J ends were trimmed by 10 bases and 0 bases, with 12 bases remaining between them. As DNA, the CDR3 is TGTGCCGGCCGACAGATCAGCACAGATACGCAGTATTTT. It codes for CAGRQISTDTQYF.

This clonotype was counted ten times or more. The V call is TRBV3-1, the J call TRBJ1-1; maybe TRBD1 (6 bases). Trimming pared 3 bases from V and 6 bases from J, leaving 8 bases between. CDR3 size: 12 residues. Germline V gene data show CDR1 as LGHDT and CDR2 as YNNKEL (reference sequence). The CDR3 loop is CASSHGTPEAFF. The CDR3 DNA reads TGTGCCAGCAGCCATGGGACACCTGAAGCTTTCTTT.

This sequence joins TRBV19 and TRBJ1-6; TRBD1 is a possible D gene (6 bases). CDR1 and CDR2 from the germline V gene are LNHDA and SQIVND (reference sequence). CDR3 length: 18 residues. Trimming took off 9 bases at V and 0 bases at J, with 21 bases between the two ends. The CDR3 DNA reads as TGTGCCAGCCAAAAGGGGGAGTTGGCGAGCTCCTATAATTCACCCCTCCACTTT. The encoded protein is CASQKGELASSYNSPLHF.

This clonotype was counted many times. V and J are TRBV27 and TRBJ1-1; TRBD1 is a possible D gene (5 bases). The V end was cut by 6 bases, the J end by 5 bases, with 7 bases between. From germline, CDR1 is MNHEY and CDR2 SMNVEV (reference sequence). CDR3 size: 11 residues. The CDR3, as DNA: TGTGCCAGCAGGGGGCCTACTGAAGCTTTCTTT. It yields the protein CASRGPTEAFF.

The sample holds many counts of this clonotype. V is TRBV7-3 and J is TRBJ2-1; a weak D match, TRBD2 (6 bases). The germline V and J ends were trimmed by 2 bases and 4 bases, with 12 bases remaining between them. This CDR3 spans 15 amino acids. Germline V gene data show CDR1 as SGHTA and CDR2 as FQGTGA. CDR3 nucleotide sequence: TGTGCCAGCAGCTTAGTGGGGGGTGGATACAATGAGCAGTTCTTC. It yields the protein CASSLVGGGYNEQFF.

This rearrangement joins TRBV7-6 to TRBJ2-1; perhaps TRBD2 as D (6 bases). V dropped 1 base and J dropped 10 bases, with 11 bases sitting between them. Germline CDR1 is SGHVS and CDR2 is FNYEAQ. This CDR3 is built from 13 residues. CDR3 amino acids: CASSLDGSGEQFF. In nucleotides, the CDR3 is TGTGCCAGCAGCTTAGACGGGAGTGGGGAGCAGTTCTTC.

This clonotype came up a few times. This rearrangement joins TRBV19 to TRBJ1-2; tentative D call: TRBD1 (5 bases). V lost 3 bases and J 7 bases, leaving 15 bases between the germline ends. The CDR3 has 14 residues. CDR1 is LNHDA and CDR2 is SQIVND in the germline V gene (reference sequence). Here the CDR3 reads CASSMGRERRGYTF. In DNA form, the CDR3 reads TGTGCCAGTAGTATGGGCAGGGAACGGCGTGGCTACACCTTC. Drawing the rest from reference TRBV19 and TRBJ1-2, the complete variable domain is DGGITQSPKYLFRKEGQNVTLSCEQNLNHDAMYWYRQDPGQGLRLIYYSQIVNDFQKGDIAEGYSVSREKKESFPLTVTSAQKNPTAFYLCASSMGRERRGYTFGSGTRLTVV.

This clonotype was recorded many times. The CDR3 region has the DNA TGTGCCAGCTCACCTGACACCGACAGGTTGTGGGCTTTCTTT. The encoded protein is CASSPDTDRLWAFF. The chain uses TRBV18 and TRBJ1-1; D perhaps matches TRBD1 (6 bases). The CDR3 loop spans 14 amino acids. Per germline, CDR1 KGHSH and CDR2 LQKENI. Trimming left V 3 bases short and J 11 bases short, with 19 bases between.

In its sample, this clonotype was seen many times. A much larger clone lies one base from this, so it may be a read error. Written as DNA, the CDR3 is TGTACCAGCAGATCCTCGGGGCGACAGGGCAATCAGCCCCAGCATTTT. Translation: CTSRSSGRQGNQPQHF. The chain combines TRBV12-3 or TRBV12-4 with TRBJ1-5; maybe TRBD1 (6 bases). The CDR3 has 16 residues.